The entry that follows covers one T cell receptor beta chain sequence. Antigen unknown. This specimen comes from a study of OX40 agonist ivuxolimab in advanced cancers. Whole-study context: Averaging roughly 60 years in age, with a range of about 23 to 80, the cohort was approximately 83% male.

Libraries were prepared by immunoSEQ multiplex PCR; TCRdb keeps only in-frame clonotypes and omits some of them. This table holds about 69,000 clones, roughly 87% found once. General study findings and limits: Some of the lowest clonal expansion was seen in partial responders at 0.1-3.0 mg/kg. Fewer expanded clones were found on average in CD4+ than in CD8+ T cells.

The receptor's source is an adult with an advanced solid tumor such as melanoma, head and neck, liver or kidney cancer. The sample was CD4+ or CD8+ T cells sorted from blood, taken in a trial of the OX40 agonist ivuxolimab.

CDR3 sequence (DNA): TGTGCCAGTAGCTCAGGGGGGGTTAGGCAGTTCTTC. This encodes CASSSGGVRQFF. The chain is built from TRBV19 and TRBJ2-1; D tentatively fits TRBD1 or TRBD2 (7 bases each). This CDR3 is built from 12 residues. V was shortened by 6 bases and J by 12 bases, with 15 bases between the two germline ends. The V gene's germline CDR1 is LNHDA and CDR2 SQIVND (reference sequence).